Given below is one TCR beta chain in context. Its antigen is currently unknown. V was pared by 5 bases and J by 2 bases, with 3 bases of the junction left unmatched. The germline gives CDR1 SGHVS, CDR2 FQNEAQ. CDR3 size: 14 residues. This specimen comes from a study of graft-versus-host responses after intestinal transplantation. Overall study: Every recipient underwent anti-thymocyte globulin induction, then tacrolimus and steroids for two to four years.

Study outcomes and limitations: Across patients carrying graft-donor T cell macrochimerism, allografts held high graft-versus-host to host-versus-graft clonal ratios. Early after transplant, HvG clones declined as circulating GvH clones peaked.

The repertoire was sequenced with immunoSEQ multiplex PCR; TCRdb's copy has only in-frame clones and lacks some. The repertoire holds tens of thousands of clones, with about 92% as singletons. The receptor was derived from a human donor who received an intestinal transplant. The sample consisted of unstimulated CD8+ T cells sorted from spleen or lymph node cells, taken before intestinal transplant. The J gene is TRBJ2-7, the V gene TRBV7-8; TRBD1 matches 10 bases. The CDR3 DNA follows: TGTGCCAGCAGCCCTGGGACAGGGGCCTACGAGCAGTACTTC. Amino acids: CASSPGTGAYEQYF.